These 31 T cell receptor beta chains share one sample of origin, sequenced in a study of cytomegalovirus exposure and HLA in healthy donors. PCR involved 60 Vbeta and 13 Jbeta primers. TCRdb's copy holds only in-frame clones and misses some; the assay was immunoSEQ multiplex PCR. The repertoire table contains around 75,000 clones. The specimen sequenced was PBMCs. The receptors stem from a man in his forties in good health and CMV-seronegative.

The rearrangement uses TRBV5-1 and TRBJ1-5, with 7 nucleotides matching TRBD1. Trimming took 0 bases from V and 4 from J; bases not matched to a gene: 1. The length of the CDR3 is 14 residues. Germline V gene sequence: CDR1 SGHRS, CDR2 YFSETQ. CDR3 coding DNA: TGCGCCAGCAGCTTGGAGGGGGCAAATCAGCCCCAGCATTTT. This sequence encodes CASSLEGANQPQHF.

The CDR3: CASSLATGGGSYNEQFF. DNA of the CDR3: TGTGCCAGCAGCTTAGCTACGGGAGGGGGCTCCTACAATGAGCAGTTCTTC. This chain links TRBV7-6 with TRBJ2-1; 8 bases align to TRBD2. The CDR3 has 17 amino acids. The ends lost 0 bases at V and 0 bases at J; junction bases unmatched: 4. Germline CDR1 reads SGHVS; CDR2 reads FNYEAQ.

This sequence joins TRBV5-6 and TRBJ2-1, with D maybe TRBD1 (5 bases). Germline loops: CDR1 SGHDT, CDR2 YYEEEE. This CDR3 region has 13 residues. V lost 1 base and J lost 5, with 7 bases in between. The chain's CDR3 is CASSLSRDNEQFF. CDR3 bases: TGTGCCAGCAGCTTGTCCAGGGACAATGAGCAGTTCTTC.

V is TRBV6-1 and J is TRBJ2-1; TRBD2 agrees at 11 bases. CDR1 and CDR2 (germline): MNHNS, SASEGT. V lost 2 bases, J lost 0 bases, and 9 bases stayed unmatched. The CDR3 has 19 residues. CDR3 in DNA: TGTGCCAGCAGTGAAAGGGCAGCTAGCGGGGGGTTCTCCTACAATGAGCAGTTCTTC. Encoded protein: CASSERAASGGFSYNEQFF.

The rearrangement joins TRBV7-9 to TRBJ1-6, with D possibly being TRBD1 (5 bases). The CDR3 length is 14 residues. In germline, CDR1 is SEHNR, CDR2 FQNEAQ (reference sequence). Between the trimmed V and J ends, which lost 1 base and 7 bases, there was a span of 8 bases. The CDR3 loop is CASSLGAGNSPLHF. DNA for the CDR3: TGTGCCAGCAGCTTAGGTGCAGGGAATTCACCCCTCCACTTT.

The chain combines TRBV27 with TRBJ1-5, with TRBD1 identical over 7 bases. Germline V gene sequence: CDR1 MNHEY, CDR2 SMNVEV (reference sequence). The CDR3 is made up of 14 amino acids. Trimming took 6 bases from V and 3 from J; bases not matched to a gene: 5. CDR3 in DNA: TGTGCCAGCAGCCAAGGGGGCTCCAATCAGCCCCAGCATTTT. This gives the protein CASSQGGSNQPQHF.

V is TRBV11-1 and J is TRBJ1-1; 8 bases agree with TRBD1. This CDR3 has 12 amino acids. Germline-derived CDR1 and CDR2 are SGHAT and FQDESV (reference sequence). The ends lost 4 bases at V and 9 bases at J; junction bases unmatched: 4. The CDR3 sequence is CASSSSGGKAFF. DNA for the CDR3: TGTGCCAGCAGCTCTTCAGGGGGCAAAGCTTTCTTT.

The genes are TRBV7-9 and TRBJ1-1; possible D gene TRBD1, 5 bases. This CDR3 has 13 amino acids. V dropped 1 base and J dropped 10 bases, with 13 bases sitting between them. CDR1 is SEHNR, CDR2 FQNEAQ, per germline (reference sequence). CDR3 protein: CASSLGTGFRAFF. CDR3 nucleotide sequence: TGTGCCAGCAGCTTAGGTACAGGCTTTCGAGCTTTCTTT.

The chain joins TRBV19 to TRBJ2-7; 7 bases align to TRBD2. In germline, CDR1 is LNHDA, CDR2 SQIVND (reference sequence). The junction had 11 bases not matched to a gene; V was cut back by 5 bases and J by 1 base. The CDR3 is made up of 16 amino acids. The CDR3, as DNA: TGTGCCAGTAGTTCCCGAGGACTAGTCCTGTCCTACGAGCAGTACTTC. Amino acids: CASSSRGLVLSYEQYF.

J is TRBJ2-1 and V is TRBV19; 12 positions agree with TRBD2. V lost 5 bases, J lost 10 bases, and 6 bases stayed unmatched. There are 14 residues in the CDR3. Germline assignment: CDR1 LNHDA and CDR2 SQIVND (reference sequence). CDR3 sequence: CASSPSGRALEQFF. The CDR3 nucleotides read TGTGCCAGTAGTCCTAGCGGGAGGGCCTTGGAGCAGTTCTTC.

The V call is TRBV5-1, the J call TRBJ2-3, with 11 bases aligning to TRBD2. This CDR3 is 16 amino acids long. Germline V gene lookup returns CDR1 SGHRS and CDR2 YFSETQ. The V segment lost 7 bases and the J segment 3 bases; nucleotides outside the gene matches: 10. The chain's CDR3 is CASGLAGGRGTDTQYF. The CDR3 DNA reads TGCGCCAGCGGTCTAGCGGGGGGCCGGGGTACAGATACGCAGTATTTT.

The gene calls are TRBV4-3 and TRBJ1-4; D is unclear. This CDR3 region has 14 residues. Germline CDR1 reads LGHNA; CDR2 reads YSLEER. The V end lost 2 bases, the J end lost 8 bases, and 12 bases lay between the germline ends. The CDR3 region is CASSQNRVLEKLFF. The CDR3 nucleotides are TGCGCCAGCAGCCAAAATCGGGTATTAGAAAAACTGTTTTTT.

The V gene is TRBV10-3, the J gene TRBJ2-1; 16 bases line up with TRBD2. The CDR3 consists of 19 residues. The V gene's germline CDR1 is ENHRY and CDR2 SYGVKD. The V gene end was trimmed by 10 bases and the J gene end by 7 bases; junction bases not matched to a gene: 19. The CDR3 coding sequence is TGTGCCACCAAAGCCGGGACTAGCGGGAGGGCACAGGTCGGTAATGAGCAGTTCTTC. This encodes CATKAGTSGRAQVGNEQFF.

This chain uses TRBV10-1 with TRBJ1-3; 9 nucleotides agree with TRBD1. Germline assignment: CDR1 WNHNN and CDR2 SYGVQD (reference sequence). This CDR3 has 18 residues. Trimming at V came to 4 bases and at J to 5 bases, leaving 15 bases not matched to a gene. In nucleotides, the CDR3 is TGCGCCAGCAGTGTTCTCGGGACAGGGACGGTAGCTCGAAACACCATATATTTT. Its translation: CASSVLGTGTVARNTIYF.

DNA of the CDR3: TGTGCCAGCAGTTTAGACAGTAACAATGAGCAGTTCTTC. Translated: CASSLDSNNEQFF. The chain joins TRBV6-4 to TRBJ2-1, with D possibly TRBD1 on 5 matching bases. V lost 5 bases, J lost 5 bases, and 10 bases lay in between. CDR1 MRHNA and CDR2 SNTAGT come from the germline V gene. The CDR3 totals 13 residues.

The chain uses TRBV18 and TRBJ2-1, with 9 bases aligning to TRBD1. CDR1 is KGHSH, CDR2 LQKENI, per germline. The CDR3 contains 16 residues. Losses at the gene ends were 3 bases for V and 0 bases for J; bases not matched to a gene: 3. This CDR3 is CASSPPTGGSYNEQFF. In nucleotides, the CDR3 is TGTGCCAGCTCACCGCCGACAGGGGGCTCCTACAATGAGCAGTTCTTC. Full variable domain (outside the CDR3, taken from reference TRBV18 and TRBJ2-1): NAGVMQNPRHLVRRRGQEARLRCSPMKGHSHVYWYRQLPEEGLKFMVYLQKENIIDESGMPKERFSAEFPKEGPSILRIQQVVRGDSAAYFCASSPPTGGSYNEQFFGPGTRLTVL.

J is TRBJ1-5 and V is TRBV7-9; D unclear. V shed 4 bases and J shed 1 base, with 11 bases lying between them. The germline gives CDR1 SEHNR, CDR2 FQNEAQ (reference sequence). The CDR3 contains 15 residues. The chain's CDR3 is CASSSSGGSNQPQHF. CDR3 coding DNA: TGTGCCAGCAGCTCAAGCGGAGGGAGCAATCAGCCCCAGCATTTT. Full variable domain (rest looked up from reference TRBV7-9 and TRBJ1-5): DTGVSQNPRHKITKRGQNVTFRCDPISEHNRLYWYRQTLGQGPEFLTYFQNEAQLEKSRLLSDRFSAERPKGSFSTLEIQRTEQGDSAMYLCASSSSGGSNQPQHFGDGTRLSIL.

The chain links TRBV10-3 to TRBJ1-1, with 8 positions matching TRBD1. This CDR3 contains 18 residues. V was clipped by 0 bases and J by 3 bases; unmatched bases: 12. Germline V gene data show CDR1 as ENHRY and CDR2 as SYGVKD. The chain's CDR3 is CAISESQGQGKGDTEAFF. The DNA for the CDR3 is TGTGCCATCAGTGAGTCCCAAGGACAGGGAAAGGGGGACACTGAAGCTTTCTTT.

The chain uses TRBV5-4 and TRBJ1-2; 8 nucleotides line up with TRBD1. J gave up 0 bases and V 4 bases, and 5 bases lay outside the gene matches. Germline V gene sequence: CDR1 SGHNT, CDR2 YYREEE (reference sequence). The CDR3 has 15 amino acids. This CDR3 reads CASSTDRGANYGYTF. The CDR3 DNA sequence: TGTGCCAGCAGCACTGACAGGGGAGCTAACTATGGCTACACCTTC.

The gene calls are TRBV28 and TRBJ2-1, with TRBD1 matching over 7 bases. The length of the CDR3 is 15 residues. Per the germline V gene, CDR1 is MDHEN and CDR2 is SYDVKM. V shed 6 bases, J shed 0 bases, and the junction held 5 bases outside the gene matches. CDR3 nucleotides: TGTGCCAGCAGAGGCAGGGACAGCTCCTACAATGAGCAGTTCTTC. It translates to CASRGRDSSYNEQFF.

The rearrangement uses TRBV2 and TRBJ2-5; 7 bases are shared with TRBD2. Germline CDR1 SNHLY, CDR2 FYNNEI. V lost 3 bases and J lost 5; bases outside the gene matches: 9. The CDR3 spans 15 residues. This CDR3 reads CASSDSVAAGETQYF. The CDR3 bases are TGTGCCAGCAGTGACAGTGTGGCAGCGGGGGAGACCCAGTACTTC. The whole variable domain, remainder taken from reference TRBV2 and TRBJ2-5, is EPEVTQTPSHQVTQMGQEVILRCVPISNHLYFYWYRQILGQKVEFLVSFYNNEISEKSEIFDDQFSVERPDGSNFTLKIRSTKLEDSAMYFCASSDSVAAGETQYFGPGTRLLVL.

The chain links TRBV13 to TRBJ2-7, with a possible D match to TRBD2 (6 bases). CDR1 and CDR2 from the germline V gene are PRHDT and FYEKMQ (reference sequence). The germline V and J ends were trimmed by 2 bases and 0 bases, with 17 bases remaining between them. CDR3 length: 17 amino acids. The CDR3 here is CASSLSSASASSYEQYF. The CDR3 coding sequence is TGTGCCAGCAGCTTAAGTTCCGCTAGCGCTAGCTCCTACGAGCAGTACTTC.

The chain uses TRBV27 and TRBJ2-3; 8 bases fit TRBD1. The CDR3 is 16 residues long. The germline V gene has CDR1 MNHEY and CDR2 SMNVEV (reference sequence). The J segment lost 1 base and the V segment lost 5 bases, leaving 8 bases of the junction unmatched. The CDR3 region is CASSGGTGTRTDTQYF. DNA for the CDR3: TGTGCCAGCAGTGGGGGGACAGGAACCCGCACAGATACGCAGTATTTT.

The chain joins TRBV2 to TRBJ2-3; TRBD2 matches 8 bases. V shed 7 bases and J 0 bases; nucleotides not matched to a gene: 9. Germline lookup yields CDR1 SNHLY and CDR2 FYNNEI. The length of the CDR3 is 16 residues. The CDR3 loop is CASKFGAGASTDTQYF. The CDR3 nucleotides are TGTGCCAGCAAATTCGGAGCGGGGGCTAGCACAGATACGCAGTATTTT.

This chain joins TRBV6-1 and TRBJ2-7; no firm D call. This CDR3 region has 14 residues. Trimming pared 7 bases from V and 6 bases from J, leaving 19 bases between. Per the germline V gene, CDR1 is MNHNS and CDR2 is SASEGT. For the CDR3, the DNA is TGTGCCAGCACCTCTGGGCAGGTAATGACCGAGCAGTACTTC. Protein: CASTSGQVMTEQYF.

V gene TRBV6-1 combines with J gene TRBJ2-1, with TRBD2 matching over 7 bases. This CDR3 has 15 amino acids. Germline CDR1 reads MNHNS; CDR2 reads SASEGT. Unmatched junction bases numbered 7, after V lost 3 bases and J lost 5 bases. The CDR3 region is CASSDGRTNHNEQFF. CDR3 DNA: TGTGCCAGCAGTGACGGGAGGACCAACCACAATGAGCAGTTCTTC.

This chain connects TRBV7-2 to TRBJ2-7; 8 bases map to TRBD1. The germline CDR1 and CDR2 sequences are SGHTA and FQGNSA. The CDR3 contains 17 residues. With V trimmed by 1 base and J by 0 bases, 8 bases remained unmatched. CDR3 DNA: TGTGCCAGCAGCTTAGGCCCAGGACAGGGTGCCTCCTACGAGCAGTACTTC. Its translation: CASSLGPGQGASYEQYF.

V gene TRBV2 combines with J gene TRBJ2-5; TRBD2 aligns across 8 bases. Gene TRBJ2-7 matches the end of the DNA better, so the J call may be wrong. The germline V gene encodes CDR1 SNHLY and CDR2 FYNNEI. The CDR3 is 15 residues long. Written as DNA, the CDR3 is TGTGCCAGCCTCCGTGGTAGCGGGACCCCCTACGAGCAGTACTTC. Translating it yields CASLRGSGTPYEQYF.

The CDR3 DNA is TGTGCCACCAGCCCGGGACACCAAGCCTGGGGAGAGACCCAGTACTTC. The encoded protein is CATSPGHQAWGETQYF. J is TRBJ2-5 and V is TRBV15; possibly TRBD1 for D (6 bases). Germline V gives CDR1 LNHNV, CDR2 YYDKDF (reference sequence). The ends were cut back, 5 bases at V and 4 bases at J, with 20 bases in the middle. The CDR3 runs 16 residues.

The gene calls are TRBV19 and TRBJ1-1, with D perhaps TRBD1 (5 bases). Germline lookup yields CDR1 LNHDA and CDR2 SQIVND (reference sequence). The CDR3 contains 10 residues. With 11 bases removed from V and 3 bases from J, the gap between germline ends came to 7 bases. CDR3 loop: CAGGDTEAFF. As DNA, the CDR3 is TGTGCCGGGGGGGACACTGAAGCTTTCTTT. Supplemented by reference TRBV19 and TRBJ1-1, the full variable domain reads DGGITQSPKYLFRKEGQNVTLSCEQNLNHDAMYWYRQDPGQGLRLIYYSQIVNDFQKGDIAEGYSVSREKKESFPLTVTSAQKNPTAFYLCAGGDTEAFFGQGTRLTVV.

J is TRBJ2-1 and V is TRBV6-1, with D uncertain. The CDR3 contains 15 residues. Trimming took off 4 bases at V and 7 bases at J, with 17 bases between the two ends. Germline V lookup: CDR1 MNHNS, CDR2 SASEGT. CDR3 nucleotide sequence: TGTGCCAGCAGTGCCCCCGTGCAGGCTGGGAATGAGCAGTTCTTC. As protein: CASSAPVQAGNEQFF.